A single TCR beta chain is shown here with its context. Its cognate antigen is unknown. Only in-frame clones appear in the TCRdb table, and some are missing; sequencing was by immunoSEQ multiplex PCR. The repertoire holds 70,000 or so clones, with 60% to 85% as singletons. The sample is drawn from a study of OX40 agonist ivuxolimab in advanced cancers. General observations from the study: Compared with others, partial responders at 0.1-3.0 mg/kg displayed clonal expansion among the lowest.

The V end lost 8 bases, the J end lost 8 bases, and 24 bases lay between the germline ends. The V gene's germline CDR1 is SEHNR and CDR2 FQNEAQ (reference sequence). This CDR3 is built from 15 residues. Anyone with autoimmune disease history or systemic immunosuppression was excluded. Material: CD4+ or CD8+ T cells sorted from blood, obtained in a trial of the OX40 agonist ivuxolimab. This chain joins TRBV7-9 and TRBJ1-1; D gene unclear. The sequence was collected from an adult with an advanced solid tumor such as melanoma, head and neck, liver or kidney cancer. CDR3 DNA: TGTGCCAGCTCTAGGTCCGGGCCAAGAAGGCCCGAAGCTTTCTTT. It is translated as CASSRSGPRRPEAFF.